Below are 4 T cell receptor beta chains sequenced from a single sample in a study of T cells in Graves' hyperthyroidism and ophthalmopathy. Amplified TCR beta CDR3 regions derived from RNA transcripts. HTBI primers were the set used in a first-round RT-PCR of the TCR CDR3. TCRdb reprocessed the multiplex PCR reads via MiXCR and lists one record per CDR3 protein. The sample lists around 720,000 distinct CDR3 sequences, roughly a third occurring once. The material sequenced was blood. These receptors came from a woman in her thirties or forties with Graves' hyperthyroidism.

At least ten counts were recorded for this clonotype. This chain uses TRBV20-1 with TRBJ1-6; weak D call: TRBD1 (5 bases). Germline CDR1 DFQATT, CDR2 SNEGSKA (reference sequence). The CDR3 loop spans 15 amino acids. The V end lost 3 bases, the J end lost 9 bases, and 18 bases lay between the germline ends. The CDR3 nucleotides are TGCAGTGCTAGTCTAGGGGCTTTTGGCAGTTCACCCCTCCACTTT. It is translated as CSASLGAFGSSPLHF.

This clonotype has a count of ten or more. J is TRBJ1-2 and V is TRBV7-6, with no clear D. The germline V gene has CDR1 SGHVS and CDR2 FNYEAQ. Trimming removed 5 bases at V and 7 bases at J, with 23 bases between. The CDR3 consists of 16 residues. The CDR3 DNA sequence: TGTGCCAGCAGCGTAGTGTTCGGGAGAGCAAGAGGTGGCTACACCTTC. It is translated as CASSVVFGRARGGYTF. Full variable domain (missing parts from reference TRBV7-6 and TRBJ1-2): GAGVSQSPRYKVTKRGQDVALRCDPISGHVSLYWYRQALGQGPEFLTYFNYEAQQDKSGLPNDRFSAERPEGSISTLTIQRTEQRDSAMYRCASSVVFGRARGGYTFGSGTRLTVV.

The chain joins TRBV12-3 or TRBV12-4 to TRBJ1-3; 8 nucleotides line up with TRBD1. The CDR3 is made up of 16 amino acids. With 6 bases clipped from V and 0 bases from J, the junction kept 7 bases outside the gene matches. CDR3 coding DNA: TGTGCCAGCAGCCGGGGACAGGCTAGCTCTGGAAACACCATATATTTT. The encoded protein is CASSRGQASSGNTIYF.

This clonotype was counted a few times. The chain is built from TRBV4-3 and TRBJ1-2, with D hard to call. The germline V and J ends were trimmed by 0 bases and 8 bases, with 13 bases remaining between them. The CDR3 has 14 amino acids. Germline lookup yields CDR1 LGHNA and CDR2 YSLEER. CDR3 amino acids: CASSQDQGRVGYTF. The CDR3, as DNA: TGCGCCAGCAGCCAAGATCAAGGAAGGGTCGGCTACACCTTC.